This TCR beta chain was documented in a study of a mutant IDH1 vaccine in newly diagnosed glioma. Study-wide context: Pretreatment consisted of radiotherapy, temozolomide, or both, with most receiving both.

V was cut by 2 bases and J by 2 bases, with 7 bases left in between. The CDR3 has 13 residues. Germline V gene lookup returns CDR1 MNHEY and CDR2 SMNVEV (reference sequence). Specified time point: week 35, safety follow-up. Doses of 300 ug of mutant IDH1 20-mer peptide were given with topical imiquimod. Clones were sequenced by immunoSEQ multiplex PCR, and TCRdb holds only the in-frame ones, with some missing. This table has roughly 52,000 clones, around 84% appearing once. In the case of this clone: Its antigen is currently unknown.

This rearrangement joins TRBV27 to TRBJ2-7; D perhaps matches TRBD1 (5 bases). Material: PBMCs, obtained from a glioma patient whose treatment included an IDH1 peptide vaccine. This TCR derives from a woman under 30 with glioma. CDR3 residues: CASSLAGTYEQYF. The CDR3 coding sequence is TGTGCCAGCAGTTTAGCAGGGACCTACGAGCAGTACTTC.